These 18 T cell receptor beta chains originate from one sample sequenced in a study of cytomegalovirus exposure and HLA in healthy donors. Sequenced by immunoSEQ multiplex PCR; TCRdb stores in-frame clones only, minus some. The sample contains about 170,000 clones, around nine tenths of which appear only once. Sequencing was done on a sample of PBMCs. The receptors stem from a woman aged 18-29 years in good health and CMV-seropositive.

J is TRBJ1-5 and V is TRBV2; the D is unclear. V lost 7 bases, J lost 4 bases, and 11 bases lay in between. CDR3 length: 13 amino acids. CDR1 and CDR2 from the germline V gene are SNHLY and FYNNEI. The CDR3 here is CASTTVLNQPQHF. The CDR3 DNA is TGTGCCAGCACAACAGTACTGAATCAGCCCCAGCATTTT.

V gene TRBV6-1 combines with J gene TRBJ2-7, with TRBD1 matching 8 bases. This CDR3 has 14 amino acids. The germline CDR1 and CDR2 sequences are MNHNS and SASEGT. The DNA for the CDR3 is TGTCAAGGGGGAACAGGGGGTTCTGGCTACGAGCAGTACTTC. Amino acid sequence: CQGGTGGSGYEQYF.

The chain is built from TRBV28 and TRBJ2-7; D is ambiguous. Germline loops: CDR1 MDHEN, CDR2 SYDVKM. The CDR3 contains 14 residues. V lost 5 bases and J 2 bases, leaving 13 bases between the germline ends. This CDR3 is CASSTLATTYEQYF. The DNA for the CDR3 is TGTGCCAGCAGTACCCTGGCAACGACCTACGAGCAGTACTTC.

The V and J genes are TRBV4-2 and TRBJ1-1; 7 bases match TRBD1. V was pared by 1 base and J by 8 bases, with 10 bases of the junction left unmatched. The CDR3 has 15 amino acids. Germline CDR1 reads LGHNA; CDR2 reads YNFKEQ. This CDR3 reads CASSQVGTESVEAFF. Written as DNA, the CDR3 is TGTGCCAGCAGCCAAGTTGGGACAGAGTCTGTAGAAGCTTTCTTT.

V is TRBV10-3 and J is TRBJ2-3; 9 nucleotides line up with TRBD2. The CDR3 is made up of 16 amino acids. Germline loops: CDR1 ENHRY, CDR2 SYGVKD. V trimming: 6 bases; J trimming: 4 bases; junction bases outside the gene matches: 11. CDR3 bases: TGTGCCATCAGAACGGTAGCGGGAGTACTGGCAGATACGCAGTATTTT. This gives the protein CAIRTVAGVLADTQYF.

The chain carries TRBV7-9 and TRBJ2-7; 10 positions agree with TRBD2. Looked up from germline, CDR1 is SEHNR and CDR2 is FQNEAQ (reference sequence). This CDR3 is built from 15 residues. Trimming cost V 3 bases and J 0 bases; bases outside gene matches: 2. The CDR3 sequence is CASSFTSGISYEQYF. The CDR3, as DNA: TGTGCCAGCAGCTTTACTAGCGGGATCTCCTACGAGCAGTACTTC.

This chain connects TRBV29-1 to TRBJ2-3; D remains unclear. Germline CDR1 is SQVTM and CDR2 is ANQGSEA. Trimming took off 4 bases at V and 0 bases at J, with 5 bases between the two ends. This CDR3 spans 12 amino acids. CDR3: CSVGHSTDTQYF. CDR3 nucleotide sequence: TGCAGCGTTGGGCACAGCACAGATACGCAGTATTTT.

V and J are TRBV28 and TRBJ1-3; TRBD1 is a possible D gene (6 bases). V was cut by 6 bases and J by 2 bases, with 11 bases left in between. This CDR3 has 14 residues. CDR1 and CDR2 (germline): MDHEN, SYDVKM. CDR3 protein: CASSLQGTGNTIYF. The CDR3 DNA reads TGTGCCAGCAGCCTCCAGGGGACTGGAAACACCATATATTTT.

In DNA form, the CDR3 reads TGTGCCAGCAGCCAAGATGTTCGACTAGCGGGAGGATTAATCCAAGAGACCCAGTACTTC. Its translation: CASSQDVRLAGGLIQETQYF. V and J are TRBV4-2 and TRBJ2-5; 13 bases match TRBD2. Germline loops: CDR1 LGHNA, CDR2 YNFKEQ. V was pared by 0 bases and J by 1 base, with 11 bases of the junction left unmatched. The CDR3 is made up of 20 amino acids.

The V gene is TRBV2, the J gene TRBJ2-1; 13 nucleotides match TRBD2. This CDR3 is built from 15 residues. V shed 8 bases, J shed 8 bases, and the junction held 9 bases outside the gene matches. From germline, CDR1 is SNHLY and CDR2 FYNNEI. The CDR3 here is CASGGTSGRAHEQFF. As DNA, the CDR3 is TGTGCCAGCGGTGGAACTAGCGGGAGGGCCCATGAGCAGTTCTTC.

In DNA form, the CDR3 reads TGTGCCAGCAGTGAAGTCTTTGGAGGTAGCAATCAGCCCCAGCATTTT. Translating it yields CASSEVFGGSNQPQHF. The chain has TRBV6-1 and TRBJ1-5; D is ambiguous. The germline V gene has CDR1 MNHNS and CDR2 SASEGT. V dropped 1 base and J dropped 0 bases, with 10 bases sitting between them. The CDR3 is 16 amino acids.

This chain links TRBV18 with TRBJ2-7; 11 nucleotides agree with TRBD2. The CDR3 is made up of 17 amino acids. V lost 3 bases, J lost 2 bases, and 9 bases stayed unmatched. Looked up from germline, CDR1 is KGHSH and CDR2 is LQKENI. The CDR3 coding sequence is TGTGCCAGCTCACCTGCGGCGTCTAGCGGGAGGACCTACGAGCAGTACTTC. As protein: CASSPAASSGRTYEQYF.

The chain has TRBV4-1 and TRBJ1-5; D uncertain. Trimming shortened V by 2 bases and J by 7 bases, and 12 bases separated the two germline ends. From germline, CDR1 is MGHRA and CDR2 YSYEKL. The CDR3 spans 14 residues. CDR3 region: CASSQIGVGQPQHF. The CDR3 bases are TGCGCCAGCAGCCAAATCGGGGTAGGGCAGCCCCAGCATTTT.

The CDR3 protein is CASSQEGRTTLEAFF. Here the CDR3 DNA reads TGCGCCAGCAGCCAAGAAGGCCGGACAACCCTTGAAGCTTTCTTT. This sequence joins TRBV4-1 and TRBJ1-1, with D perhaps TRBD1 (5 bases). The CDR3 totals 15 residues. Germline CDR1 and CDR2: MGHRA and YSYEKL. The germline V and J ends were trimmed by 0 bases and 7 bases, with 15 bases remaining between them.

This clone appeared once. The chain employs TRBV4-2 and TRBJ2-7; 9 bases are a match to TRBD2. Germline CDR1 LGHNA, CDR2 YNFKEQ. This CDR3 region has 16 residues. V lost 1 base to trimming and J lost 4 bases; unmatched junction nucleotides: 8. The DNA for the CDR3 is TGTGCCAGCAGCCAAGTCAGTCCTAGCGGGATTTACGAGCAGTACTTC. The encoded protein is CASSQVSPSGIYEQYF.

The chain is built from TRBV7-3 and TRBJ2-3, with 8 nucleotides matching TRBD2. Germline-derived CDR1 and CDR2 are SGHTA and FQGTGA. V was pared by 4 bases and J by 4 bases, with 7 bases of the junction left unmatched. CDR3 size: 15 residues. The CDR3 region has the DNA TGTGCCAGCAGCTCTTCGGGAGGGAGGGCAGATACGCAGTATTTT. Amino acids: CASSSSGGRADTQYF.

This chain connects TRBV9 to TRBJ2-3; TRBD2 matches 7 bases. The CDR3 is made up of 16 amino acids. The germline gives CDR1 SGDLS, CDR2 YYNGEE. Trimming at V came to 0 bases and at J to 6 bases, leaving 10 bases not matched to a gene. The CDR3 is CASSVAGEGQWDTQYF. CDR3 nucleotides: TGTGCCAGCAGCGTAGCTGGGGAGGGCCAATGGGATACGCAGTATTTT. The variable domain in full, completed from reference TRBV9 and TRBJ2-3, reads DSGVTQTPKHLITATGQRVTLRCSPRSGDLSVYWYQQSLDQGLQFLIQYYNGEERAKGNILERFSAQQFPDLHSELNLSSLELGDSALYFCASSVAGEGQWDTQYFGPGTRLTVL.

This chain joins TRBV6-6 and TRBJ1-2; 7 nucleotides line up with TRBD1. Germline CDR1 and CDR2: MNHNY and SVGAGI (reference sequence). This CDR3 has 15 residues. V was clipped by 0 bases and J by 4 bases; unmatched bases: 5. The CDR3 loop is CASSYSFRDSYGYTF. DNA for the CDR3: TGTGCCAGCAGTTACTCGTTCCGGGACAGCTATGGCTACACCTTC.